The T cell receptor (beta chain) described here comes from a study of blood T cell repertoires in COVID-19. Study summary: There were acute and convalescent COVID-19 samples, and they came from the United States, Italy and Spain. PBMCs, B-cell-depleted T cells, or T cells provided the cDNA or gDNA that made up the material.

In the authors' workflow: Reference gene primer amplification gave estimated nucleated cell counts. Assay: immunoSEQ multiplex PCR; the TCRdb copy retains only in-frame clones and omits some. That table supplies the V and J calls and clone size; D and trimming were determined from the DNA. Counted here are about 180,000 clones, around 83% occurring once; the ten biggest clones make up roughly 1.4%. This clone was seen only a few times. Between the trimmed V and J ends, which lost 1 base and 12 bases, there was a span of 7 bases. CDR3 length equals 12 residues. Germline CDR1 is MNHEY and CDR2 is SVGEGT.

The V gene is TRBV6-2 or TRBV6-3, the J gene TRBJ1-6; D is unclear. Sequenced material: peripheral blood. The receptor comes from a human donor in a cohort sampled during active COVID-19. CDR3 nucleotide sequence: TGTGCCAGCAGTTACTATCCCTTACCCCTCCACTTT. Translating it yields CASSYYPLPLHF.